Sequencing of this T cell receptor beta chain was carried out in a study of cytomegalovirus exposure and HLA in healthy donors (TCRdb year 2017). About the investigation overall: A later analysis indicated that the 120 validation repertoires were generated on the platform also employed for the 700 or so repertoires of the first cohort. High-throughput TCR immunosequencing, statistical association of individual TCRs with disease status, and machine learning were combined to predict cytomegalovirus infection status. In addition to the first cohort of 500 to 850 subjects, a separate validation cohort of approximately 110 different subjects was used. The study was designed to test whether signatures of past pathogen exposure could be identified by cataloging public T cell receptors.

The library was obtained by the immunoSEQ multiplex PCR assay. Turning to the authors' computational methods: To diagnose cytomegalovirus status from the catalog of TCR beta chain sequences, a statistical classification framework was built. The immuneACCESS repertoire file appears here via TCRdb, limited to in-frame rearrangements. These files lack a portion of the clones; in checked studies, under half of the deficit traces to unresolved V genes, and the cause of the others is not known. The V and J calls and clone size were taken over from that table, and D and trimming were inferred from the DNA. This sample lists some 56,000 clones; approximately 93% were detected once. The ten top clones hold roughly 1.8% of the sample. Clipping removes 5 bases from V and 4 bases from J, with 7 as the unmatched junction base count. Inclusive of the bounding cysteine and phenylalanine, the CDR3 is 14 residues long. The sequence is cut down to CDR3 DNA, 42 bases in frame from base 1. CDR1 SGHDN and CDR2 FVKESK were looked up in the germline V gene.

The donors were included in the validation cohort of 120 subjects, a group kept apart from the roughly 700-subject first cohort. Remarks on this clone: Its cognate antigen has yet to be identified. No base quality values were provided; no much bigger clone lies one nucleotide off.

What the authors observed across the whole study: A later analysis lacked HLA typing for the validation cohort, so it scored co-occurrence in that cohort across all 110 or so repertoires. The study gave a list of 150 to 200 TCR beta chains associated with cytomegalovirus. Subsequent analysis determined that TCRs grouped into clusters in the first cohort also showed a tendency toward co-occurrence across the roughly 130 validation repertoires, and 94% of cluster scores exceeded 0. The authors suggested that the approach could potentially be generalized to other disease states and immunological phenotypes. Most TCR sequences were observed very rarely across donors, whereas some public TCRs were present in many individuals. Three of the identified cytomegalovirus-associated TCR beta chains were confirmed in vitro to be specific for cytomegalovirus antigens. In both the original and validation cohorts, the classifier was reported to diagnose cytomegalovirus status with high specificity and sensitivity.

The chain is made from TRBV14 and TRBJ1-2, with 7 junctional bases fitting TRBD1. Sequenced sample: PBMCs. This TCR came from a woman aged 18-29 years in good health and CMV-seropositive. The DNA sequence is as follows: TGTGCCAGCAGCTTACAGACAGGGCCCTATGGCTACACCTTC. This yields the protein CASSLQTGPYGYTF.